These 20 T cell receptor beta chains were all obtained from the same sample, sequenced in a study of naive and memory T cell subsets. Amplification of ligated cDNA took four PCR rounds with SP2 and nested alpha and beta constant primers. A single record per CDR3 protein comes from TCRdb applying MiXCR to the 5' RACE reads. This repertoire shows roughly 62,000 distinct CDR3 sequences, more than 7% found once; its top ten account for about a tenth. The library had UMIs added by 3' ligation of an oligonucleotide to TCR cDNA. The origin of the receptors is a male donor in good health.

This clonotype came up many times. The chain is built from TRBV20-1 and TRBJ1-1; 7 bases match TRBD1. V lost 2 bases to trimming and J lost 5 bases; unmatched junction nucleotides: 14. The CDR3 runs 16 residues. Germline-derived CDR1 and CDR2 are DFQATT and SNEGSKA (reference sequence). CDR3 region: CSARYTLTGLSTEAFF. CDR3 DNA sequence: TGCAGTGCTAGATACACTCTGACAGGGTTGTCTACTGAAGCTTTCTTT.

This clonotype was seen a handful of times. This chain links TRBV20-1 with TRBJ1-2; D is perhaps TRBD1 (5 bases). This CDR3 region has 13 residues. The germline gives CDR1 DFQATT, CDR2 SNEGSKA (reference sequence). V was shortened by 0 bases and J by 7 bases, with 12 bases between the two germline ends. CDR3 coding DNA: TGCAGTGCTAGAGATCGTGGGGCAGCTGGCTACACCTTC. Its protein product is CSARDRGAAGYTF.

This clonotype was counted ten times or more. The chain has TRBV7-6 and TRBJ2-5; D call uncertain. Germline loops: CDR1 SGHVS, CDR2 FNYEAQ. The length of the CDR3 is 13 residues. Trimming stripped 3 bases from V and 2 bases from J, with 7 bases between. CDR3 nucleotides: TGTGCCAGCAGCTTGACACTTCAAGAGACCCAGTACTTC. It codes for CASSLTLQETQYF.

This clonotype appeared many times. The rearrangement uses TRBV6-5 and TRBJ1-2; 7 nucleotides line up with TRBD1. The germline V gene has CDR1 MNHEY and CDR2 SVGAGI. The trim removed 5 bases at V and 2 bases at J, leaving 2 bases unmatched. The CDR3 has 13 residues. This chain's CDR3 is CASSRDRNYGYTF. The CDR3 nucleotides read TGTGCCAGCAGTCGGGACAGAAACTATGGCTACACCTTC.

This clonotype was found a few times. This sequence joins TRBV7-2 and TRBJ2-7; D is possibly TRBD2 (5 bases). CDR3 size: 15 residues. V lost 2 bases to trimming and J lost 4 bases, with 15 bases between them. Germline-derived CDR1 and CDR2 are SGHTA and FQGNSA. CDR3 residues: CASSLLGVLDYEQYF. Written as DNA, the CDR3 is TGTGCCAGCAGCTTACTGGGAGTCCTGGATTACGAGCAGTACTTC.

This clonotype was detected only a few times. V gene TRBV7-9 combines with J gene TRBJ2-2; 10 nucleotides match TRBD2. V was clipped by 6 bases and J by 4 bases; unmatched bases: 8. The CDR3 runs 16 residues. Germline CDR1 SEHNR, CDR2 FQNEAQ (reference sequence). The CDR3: CASRHPGTSVTGELFF. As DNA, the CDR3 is TGTGCCAGCAGGCACCCCGGGACTAGCGTCACCGGGGAGCTGTTTTTT.

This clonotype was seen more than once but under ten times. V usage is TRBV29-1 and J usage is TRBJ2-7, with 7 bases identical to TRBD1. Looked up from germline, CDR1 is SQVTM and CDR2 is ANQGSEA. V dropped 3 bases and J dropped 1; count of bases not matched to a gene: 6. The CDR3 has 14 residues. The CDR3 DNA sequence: TGCAGCGTTGAGGGACAGACTAATTCCTACGAGCAGTACTTC. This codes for CSVEGQTNSYEQYF.

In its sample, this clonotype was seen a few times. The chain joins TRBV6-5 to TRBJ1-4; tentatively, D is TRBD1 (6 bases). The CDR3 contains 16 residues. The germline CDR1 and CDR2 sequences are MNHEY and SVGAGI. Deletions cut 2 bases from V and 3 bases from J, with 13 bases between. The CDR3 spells CASSYTAGAANEKLFF. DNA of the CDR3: TGTGCCAGCAGTTACACCGCAGGGGCTGCTAATGAAAAACTGTTTTTT.

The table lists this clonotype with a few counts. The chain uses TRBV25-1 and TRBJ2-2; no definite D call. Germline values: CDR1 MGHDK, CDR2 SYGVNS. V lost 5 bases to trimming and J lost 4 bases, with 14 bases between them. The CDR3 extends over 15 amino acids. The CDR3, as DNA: TGTGCCAGCAGTATGGGCCTCGTGGGCACCGGGGAGCTGTTTTTT. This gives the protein CASSMGLVGTGELFF.

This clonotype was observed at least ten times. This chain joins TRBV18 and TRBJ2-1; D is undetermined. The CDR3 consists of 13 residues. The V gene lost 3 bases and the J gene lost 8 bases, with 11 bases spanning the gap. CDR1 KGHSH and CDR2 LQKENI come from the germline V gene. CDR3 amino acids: CASSPTLDHEQFF. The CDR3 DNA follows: TGTGCCAGCTCACCGACCTTAGATCATGAGCAGTTCTTC.

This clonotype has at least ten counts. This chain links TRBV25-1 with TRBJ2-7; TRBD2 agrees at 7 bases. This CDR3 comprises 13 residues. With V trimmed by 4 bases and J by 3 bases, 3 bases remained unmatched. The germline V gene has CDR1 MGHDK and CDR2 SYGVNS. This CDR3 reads CASSGSGIYEQYF. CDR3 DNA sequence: TGTGCCAGCAGTGGGAGCGGGATCTACGAGCAGTACTTC.

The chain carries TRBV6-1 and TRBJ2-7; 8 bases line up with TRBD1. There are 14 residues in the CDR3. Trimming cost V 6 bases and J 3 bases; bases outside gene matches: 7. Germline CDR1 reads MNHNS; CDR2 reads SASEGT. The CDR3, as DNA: TGTGCCAGCAGCCCGGACAGGGAAGACTACGAGCAGTACTTC. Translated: CASSPDREDYEQYF.

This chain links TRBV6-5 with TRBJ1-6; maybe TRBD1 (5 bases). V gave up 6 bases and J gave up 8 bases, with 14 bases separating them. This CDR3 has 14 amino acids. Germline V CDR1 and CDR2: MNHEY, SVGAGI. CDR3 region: CASSIQVLDSPLHF. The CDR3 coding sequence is TGTGCCAGCAGCATACAGGTTTTGGATTCACCCCTCCACTTT.

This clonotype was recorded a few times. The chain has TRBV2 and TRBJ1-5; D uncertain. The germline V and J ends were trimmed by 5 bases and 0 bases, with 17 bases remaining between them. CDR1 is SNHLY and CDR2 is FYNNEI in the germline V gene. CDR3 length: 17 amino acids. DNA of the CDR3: TGTGCCAGCAGTCCGTTGATGCAGCCCTATAGCAATCAGCCCCAGCATTTT. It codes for CASSPLMQPYSNQPQHF. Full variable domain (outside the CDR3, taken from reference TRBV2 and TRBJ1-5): EPEVTQTPSHQVTQMGQEVILRCVPISNHLYFYWYRQILGQKVEFLVSFYNNEISEKSEIFDDQFSVERPDGSNFTLKIRSTKLEDSAMYFCASSPLMQPYSNQPQHFGDGTRLSIL.

The CDR3 DNA follows: TGTGCCAGCAGCCCAGGGGGCTTCGGCACAGATACGCAGTATTTT. It translates to CASSPGGFGTDTQYF. J is TRBJ2-3 and V is TRBV27, with TRBD1 identical over 8 bases. V lost 6 bases, J lost 1 base, and 6 bases stayed unmatched. The CDR3 contains 15 residues. CDR1 MNHEY and CDR2 SMNVEV come from the germline V gene (reference sequence).

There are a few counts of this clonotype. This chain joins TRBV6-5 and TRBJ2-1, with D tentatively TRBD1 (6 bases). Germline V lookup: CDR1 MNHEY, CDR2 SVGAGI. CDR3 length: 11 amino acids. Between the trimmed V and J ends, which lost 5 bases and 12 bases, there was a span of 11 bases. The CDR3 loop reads CASSHPTGQFF. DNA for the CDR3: TGTGCCAGCAGTCACCCGACAGGGCAGTTCTTC.

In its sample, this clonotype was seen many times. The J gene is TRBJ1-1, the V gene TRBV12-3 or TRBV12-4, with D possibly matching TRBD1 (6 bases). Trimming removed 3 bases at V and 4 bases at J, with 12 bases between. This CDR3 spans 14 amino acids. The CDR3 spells CASSFQGLGTEAFF. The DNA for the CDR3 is TGTGCCAGCAGTTTTCAGGGGTTAGGCACTGAAGCTTTCTTT.

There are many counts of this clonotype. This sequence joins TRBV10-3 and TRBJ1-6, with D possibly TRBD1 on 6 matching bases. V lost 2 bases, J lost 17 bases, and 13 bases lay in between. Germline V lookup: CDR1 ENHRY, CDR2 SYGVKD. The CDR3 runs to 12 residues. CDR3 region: CAISEPPGHIHF. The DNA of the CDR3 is TGTGCCATCAGTGAGCCTCCGGGACATATCCACTTT.

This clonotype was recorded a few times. The CDR3 here is CASSSGRGGDTDTQYF. In DNA form, the CDR3 reads TGTGCCAGCAGCTCCGGCCGCGGGGGGGACACAGATACGCAGTATTTT. This chain connects TRBV7-2 to TRBJ2-3; 9 nucleotides agree with TRBD2. Germline V CDR1 and CDR2: SGHTA, FQGNSA. Losses at the gene ends were 4 bases for V and 2 bases for J; bases not matched to a gene: 7. The CDR3 covers 16 residues.

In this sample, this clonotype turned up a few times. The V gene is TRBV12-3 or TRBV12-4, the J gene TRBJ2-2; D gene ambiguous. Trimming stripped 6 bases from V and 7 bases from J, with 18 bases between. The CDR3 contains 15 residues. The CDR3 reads CASRPTEAGGGELFF. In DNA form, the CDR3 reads TGTGCCAGCAGGCCGACGGAAGCAGGTGGCGGGGAGCTGTTTTTT.